This entry describes one T cell receptor (beta chain). Its target is unknown. Sequencing used immunoSEQ multiplex PCR; TCRdb keeps in-frame clones, though not all of them. The sample lists under 3,000 clones; 66% were seen once. V shed 10 bases, J shed 1 base, and the junction held 10 bases outside the gene matches. The CDR3 has 15 residues. CDR1 and CDR2 (germline): MNHNY, SVGAGI (reference sequence). This specimen belongs to a study of STAT3 mutations in large granular lymphocyte leukemia. The study's findings and limits: In T-cell large granular lymphocyte leukemia, about half of patients showed multiple immunodominant subclonotypes. Differing intervals and regimens complicate linking therapy response to clone burden. In about 30% of the 18 patients, new TCR clonotypes emerged after therapy. In several patients, dominant TCR clone burden exceeded STAT3 mutant burden.

The rearrangement links TRBV6-6 to TRBJ2-5; 9 bases fit TRBD1. Sequenced sample: peripheral blood mononuclear cells. This sequence was found in a woman in her forties or fifties with T-cell large granular lymphocyte leukemia. Some clones in this sample may be carry-over from other donors' samples. CDR3 DNA sequence: TGTGCCACCGCACCGGGACAGGGCCTCCAAGAGACCCAGTACTTC. Translating it yields CATAPGQGLQETQYF.